This TCR beta chain comes out of a study of cytomegalovirus exposure and HLA in healthy donors. Study details: Most donors, roughly 82% of over 300 genotyped, fell in the Caucasian-associated ancestry cluster.

Primers included in the PCR were 60 Vbeta and 13 Jbeta primers. Methods used by the authors: About 9.9 million shared chains were among approximately 87 million unique TCR beta chains counted in a later analysis. Method: immunoSEQ multiplex PCR; TCRdb's copy keeps in-frame clones and lacks some. That table gives V, J and clone size, and the DNA gave D and trimming. The repertoire consists of some 150,000 clones, with 70% to 75% occurring once and the leading ten covering around 14%. This CDR3 has 16 residues. Trimming took off 5 bases at V and 0 bases at J, with 14 bases between the two ends. Germline V gene lookup returns CDR1 SEHNR and CDR2 FQNEAQ (reference sequence). About this clone itself: The antigen remains unidentified.

Study-wide results and caveats: A later analysis found that most CMV-associated TCR beta chains appeared HLA-restricted. Rarity characterized most TCR sequences, yet some public TCRs appeared in many donors.

V and J are TRBV7-9 and TRBJ2-1; a weak D match, TRBD2 (6 bases). The sequence came from a human donor in good health. The sequencing sample was made of PBMCs. This CDR3 is CASSEGLKGSYNEQFF. The CDR3 bases are TGTGCCAGCAGCGAGGGACTTAAAGGCTCCTACAATGAGCAGTTCTTC.